This TCR beta chain stems from a study of PD-1 blockade in classical Hodgkin lymphoma (dated by TCRdb to the early 2020s). Study-wide context: Nivolumab dosing was 3 mg/kg intravenously every 2 weeks, continuing until either disease progression or unacceptable toxicity. To define a peripheral blood immune signature of response to PD-1 blockade in classical Hodgkin lymphoma, the study combined TCR beta sequencing with CyTOF. Here is what the overall study found, with its caveats: CD4+ but not CD8+ TCR diversity rose significantly by C4D1 (p=0.0027 vs p=0.16), most apparent in complete responders (p=0.02). Trial patients with a complete response had baseline diversity similar to that of newly diagnosed patients, while partial responders and progressors had significantly lower diversity. Lower diversity was seen in patients whose nivolumab began less than 1 year after ASCT, and these patients were left out of later analyses so that immune reconstitution would not confound the results. The study was limited to a single clinical trial cohort, and causes of repertoire differences, possibly disease activity or prior therapy, remained undefined. Newly diagnosed patients were reported to have lower baseline TCR diversity than healthy donors, and relapsed/refractory patients were reported to have lower baseline TCR diversity still.

Concerning this clone: Which antigen it targets is not known. No base quality values were provided; no much bigger clone lies one nucleotide off.

Genomic DNA was extracted with the Qiagen DNeasy kit from unsorted PBMCs and from negatively selected CD4+ and CD8+ fractions. Amplification of TCR beta CDR3 regions was done by immunoSEQ multiplex PCR with primers that anneal to V and J segments. A synthetic immune receptor repertoire was used to minimize amplification bias, and any residual bias was removed computationally once sequencing was done. Per the source publication's procedure: Repertoire diversity was quantified as the Shannon entropy index using custom Python scripts. Unsorted, CD4+ and CD8+ repertoires were examined separately, except in combined analyses, for which CD4+ and CD8+ sequences were merged in silico. Clonal expansion was defined as a frequency increase of at least 2-fold after treatment compared with C1D1, and clones undetected at baseline were assigned a pseudocount of 0.5. Singleton clones were defined as clones with 0 or 1 copy at C1D1, and non-singleton clones were defined as clones with 2 or more copies. Clones expanded in unsorted samples were annotated as CD4+, CD8+ or unknown by matching protein sequences in sorted samples from the same patient. Wilcoxon tests on paired samples were used to test diversity changes from C1D1 to C4D1. What TCRdb holds here is the immuneACCESS table cut down to in-frame rearrangements. Part of the clones is not present; checked against another copy, under half of the missing clones reflect an unresolved V gene, and the others are unexplained. Clone size and the V and J calls come from that table; the DNA yielded D and trimming. This sample has approximately 99,000 clones in its table, and roughly 76% of those were observed once. Approximately 15% of the sample goes to the ten largest clones.

The label giving this sample's time point can be read as: cycle 2 day 1 (C2D1) of nivolumab. All trial patients had relapsed after autologous stem cell transplantation, with cohorts A, B and C differing in prior brentuximab vedotin exposure. The trial cohort comprised more than 55 patients with relapsed/refractory classical Hodgkin lymphoma whose best overall responses were complete response, partial response or progressive disease. Single-agent nivolumab was administered to trial patients in the multi-cohort phase II CheckMate 205 trial. Best overall response was determined by an independent review committee according to the 2007 International Working Group response criteria. PBMCs from the trial were collected at three points: immediately before nivolumab initiation (C1D1), and during therapy at cycle 2 day 1 and cycle 4 day 1. Peripheral blood was collected in 8 mL Vacutainer Cell Preparation Tubes, from which PBMCs were isolated by centrifugation and then cryopreserved.

CDR1 LNHDA and CDR2 SQIVND were looked up in the germline V gene (reference sequence). V is pared back by 5 bases and J by 3 bases, with 20 bases lying between the germline termini. Including cysteine and phenylalanine, the CDR3 has 16 amino acids. Just the 48-base CDR3 DNA is kept, in frame starting at base 1. The receptor was derived from a human donor with classical Hodgkin lymphoma. Source: peripheral blood mononuclear cells (PBMCs), taken before the second cycle of nivolumab. This sequence uses TRBV19 and TRBJ2-7, with a tentative D call of TRBD1 or TRBD2, each matching 5 bases. The CDR3 in this case is CASSSLAGTSNYEQYF. The DNA sequence is as follows: TGTGCCAGTAGTTCCCTAGCCGGGACCTCCAACTACGAGCAGTACTTC.